This section outlines one TCR beta chain sequence together with its context. Its cognate antigen is unknown. The record originates from a study of cytomegalovirus exposure and HLA in healthy donors. General study points: In a later analysis, across HLA loci, associated TCR counts were highest for DRB1, lowest for HLA-C. Over 150 TCR beta chains were listed as cytomegalovirus-associated. In a later analysis, at a false discovery rate of 0.05, fewer than 20,000 TCR beta sequences matched HLA alleles.

PCR was performed using 60 Vbeta and 13 Jbeta primers. Sequencing used immunoSEQ multiplex PCR; TCRdb keeps in-frame clones, though not all of them. The profile shows 200,000 to 250,000 clones, around 75% of them singletons. The CDR3 is made up of 12 amino acids. The trim removed 5 bases at V and 7 bases at J, leaving 3 bases unmatched. Germline CDR1 is KGHSH and CDR2 is LQKENI. The sample was PBMCs. This receptor was obtained from a woman in her 30s in good health and CMV-seronegative. The chain joins TRBV18 to TRBJ2-7, with 9 bases lining up with TRBD1. Here the CDR3 reads CASSTGQGEQYF. The CDR3 region has the DNA TGTGCCAGCTCAACCGGACAGGGGGAGCAGTACTTC.